One TCR beta chain is described in this entry. Its antigen is unidentified. The sample belongs to a study of shared clonotypes between healthy human individuals. Overall study results and limits: Naive CD4 clonotype sharing across several donors was around 5%.

This CDR3 contains 12 residues. The ends were cut back, 8 bases at V and 2 bases at J, with 9 bases in the middle. Germline lookup yields CDR1 MNHEY and CDR2 SVGAGI. Investigators divided CD4+ cells into CD45RA+ naive and CD45RA-negative memory subsets. Repertoires were generated with immunoSEQ multiplex PCR, while TCRdb's copy carries only in-frame clones and drops some. The table records around 510,000 clones, roughly 95% of them present only once. The chain carries TRBV6-5 and TRBJ1-2; D unresolved. The sequenced material came from naive CD4+ T cells sorted from blood. As for subset: CD45RA+ positively selected. This TCR was recovered from a woman aged 25 to 39 in good health. In nucleotides, the CDR3 is TGTGCCAGCCACCGGGCGAACTATGGCTACACCTTC. This encodes CASHRANYGYTF.